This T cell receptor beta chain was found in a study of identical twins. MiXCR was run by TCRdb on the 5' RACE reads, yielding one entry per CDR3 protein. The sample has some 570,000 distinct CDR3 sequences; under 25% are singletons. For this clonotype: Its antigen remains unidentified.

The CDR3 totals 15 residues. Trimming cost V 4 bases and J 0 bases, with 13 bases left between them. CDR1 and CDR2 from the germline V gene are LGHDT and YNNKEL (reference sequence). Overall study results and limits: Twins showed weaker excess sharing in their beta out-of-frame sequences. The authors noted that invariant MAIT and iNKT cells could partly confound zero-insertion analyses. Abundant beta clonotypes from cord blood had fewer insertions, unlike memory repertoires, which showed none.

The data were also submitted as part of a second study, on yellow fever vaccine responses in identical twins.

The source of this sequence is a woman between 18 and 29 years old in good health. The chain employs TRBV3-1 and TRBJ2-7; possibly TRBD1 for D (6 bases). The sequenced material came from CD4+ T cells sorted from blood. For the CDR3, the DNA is TGTGCCAGCAGCCTGGGCAGGGGAAGCTCCTACGAGCAGTACGTC. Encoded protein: CASSLGRGSSYEQYV.